This TCR beta chain was sequenced in a study of OX40 agonist ivuxolimab in advanced cancers. The CDR3 extends over 14 amino acids. Germline lookup yields CDR1 LNHDA and CDR2 SQIVND (reference sequence). V lost 7 bases to trimming and J lost 5 bases, with 15 bases between them. The table came from immunoSEQ multiplex PCR; TCRdb's copy has only in-frame clones and leaves some out. The sample has 45,000 to 50,000 clones; roughly 93% are singletons. This clone was seen a single time. Its target is unknown. Autoimmune disease history or systemic immunosuppression was exclusionary. Study-wide results and caveats: At doses 0.1 to 3.0 mg/kg, CD4+ and CD8+ clones expanded.

This chain links TRBV19 with TRBJ1-5, with a tentative D call TRBD1 (6 bases). The receptor was isolated from an adult with an advanced solid tumor such as melanoma, head and neck, liver or kidney cancer. Sequencing was performed on CD4+ or CD8+ T cells sorted from blood, taken in a trial of the OX40 agonist ivuxolimab. The CDR3: CASTLTGNYQPQHF. In DNA, the CDR3 is TGTGCCAGTACCTTGACAGGTAACTATCAGCCCCAGCATTTT.